This T cell receptor (beta chain) was sequenced for a study of T cell repertoires in aging, cancer and after chemotherapy. Study in general: Pre- and post-chemotherapy samples were paired from chronic lymphocytic leukemia patients treated with fludarabine- or bendamustine-based regimens.

Rearranged V-D-J TRB sequences were amplified with a mixed TRB-A/B primer pool. One entry per CDR3 protein results from TCRdb running MiXCR on the multiplex PCR reads. Of several thousand distinct CDR3 sequences in the sample, 31% are singletons; the top ten hold under 20%. As regards this clonotype: Just one base apart from a much larger clone, this may be a read error.

TCR beta rearrangements were amplified from peripheral blood genomic DNA. The source material was blood. The TCR originated in a human donor with a blood cancer. The donor label of this sample is uncertain.

The CDR3 region has the DNA TGTGCCAGCAGCTCGTCCACAGATACGCAGTATTTT. Its protein product is CASSSSTDTQYF. The J gene is TRBJ2-3, the V gene TRBV11-3; D is uncertain. The CDR3 length is 12 residues. Germline V lookup: CDR1 SGHNT, CDR2 YENEEA. V dropped 4 bases and J dropped 2 bases, with 4 bases sitting between them.